The 28 T cell receptor beta chains listed next were all sequenced from one sample in a study of early T cells in non-severe SARS-CoV-2 infection. MiXCR, applied by TCRdb to the 5' RACE reads, yields one record per CDR3 protein. In the table there are around 25,000 distinct CDR3 sequences, 4.5% to 7% of which are singletons. What was sequenced was whole blood. Receptors were obtained from an adult who was a healthcare worker with PCR-confirmed SARS-CoV-2 infection or an uninfected control (not recorded which).

There are many counts of this clonotype. The chain is built from TRBV5-4 and TRBJ2-3, with TRBD1 identical over 8 bases. Trimming took 0 bases from V and 2 from J; bases not matched to a gene: 2. Per the germline V gene, CDR1 is SGHNT and CDR2 is YYREEE (reference sequence). The CDR3 is 15 residues long. The CDR3 DNA is TGTGCCAGCAGCTTGGACAGGGGGGTCACAGATACGCAGTATTTT. Its translation: CASSLDRGVTDTQYF.

Ten or more counts support this clonotype. The V gene is TRBV6-6, the J gene TRBJ1-1; TRBD1 might be the D (6 bases). V dropped 6 bases and J dropped 9 bases, with 14 bases sitting between them. The CDR3 consists of 12 residues. The germline V gene has CDR1 MNHNY and CDR2 SVGAGI (reference sequence). Here the CDR3 reads CASSKADRQAFF. The CDR3 coding sequence is TGTGCCAGCAGCAAAGCCGACAGGCAAGCTTTCTTT.

This clonotype is medium-sized. The V gene is TRBV5-1, the J gene TRBJ2-5, with D unclear. The germline V and J ends were trimmed by 0 bases and 1 base, with 7 bases remaining between them. This CDR3 contains 14 residues. The germline V gene has CDR1 SGHRS and CDR2 YFSETQ. CDR3 nucleotide sequence: TGCGCCAGCAGCTTGGTTCCATCCCAAGAGACCCAGTACTTC. Protein: CASSLVPSQETQYF. Full variable domain (rest looked up from reference TRBV5-1 and TRBJ2-5): KAGVTQTPRYLIKTRGQQVTLSCSPISGHRSVSWYQQTPGQGLQFLFEYFSETQRNKGNFPGRFSGRQFSNSRSEMNVSTLELGDSALYLCASSLVPSQETQYFGPGTRLLVL.

This clonotype was seen at least ten times. The J gene is TRBJ1-1, the V gene TRBV5-1; D unresolved. The CDR3 has 14 residues. With 6 bases removed from V and 3 bases from J, the gap between germline ends came to 15 bases. Germline V gene lookup returns CDR1 SGHRS and CDR2 YFSETQ. The CDR3 DNA is TGCGCCAGCACCTTAGATGGCGGAGACACTGAAGCTTTCTTT. Translating it yields CASTLDGGDTEAFF.

The gene calls are TRBV5-4 and TRBJ1-2, with a tentative D call TRBD1 (6 bases). The germline V gene encodes CDR1 SGHNT and CDR2 YYREEE (reference sequence). The V end was cut by 3 bases, the J end by 6 bases, with 15 bases between. CDR3 length: 14 amino acids. In DNA form, the CDR3 reads TGTGCCAGCAGCTCCTCCCAGGGGTTTGATGGCTACACCTTC. Translating gives CASSSSQGFDGYTF.

The table lists this clonotype with many counts. The V and J genes are TRBV20-1 and TRBJ2-5; D gene unclear. Germline V lookup: CDR1 DFQATT, CDR2 SNEGSKA (reference sequence). The CDR3 spans 13 residues. The V gene lost 0 bases and the J gene lost 4 bases, with 9 bases spanning the gap. CDR3 coding DNA: TGCAGTGCTAGAGATCCCCGGCGAGAGACCCAGTACTTC. It yields the protein CSARDPRRETQYF.

This clonotype was found many times. V gene TRBV11-2 combines with J gene TRBJ2-1; weak D call: TRBD1 (7 bases). CDR3 size: 15 residues. V shed 0 bases and J shed 4 bases, with 10 bases lying between them. Germline-derived CDR1 and CDR2 are SGHAT and FQNNGV. DNA for the CDR3: TGTGCCAGCAGCTTAGAGGCGGGACAGTACAATGAGCAGTTCTTC. This translates into CASSLEAGQYNEQFF.

In this sample, this clonotype turned up many times. The gene calls are TRBV12-3 or TRBV12-4 and TRBJ2-5; D is perhaps TRBD1 or TRBD2 (5 bases each). The CDR3 sequence is 13 residues long. Trimming cost V 5 bases and J 5 bases, with 12 bases left between them. CDR3 sequence: CASSARDRETQYF. CDR3 in DNA: TGTGCCAGCAGTGCCAGGGACCGGGAGACCCAGTACTTC.

This clonotype was recorded at least ten times. The chain recombines TRBV19 with TRBJ2-3; D unresolved. The germline V and J ends were trimmed by 1 base and 2 bases, with 13 bases remaining between them. CDR1 LNHDA and CDR2 SQIVND come from the germline V gene (reference sequence). The CDR3 spans 16 residues. CDR3 in amino acids: CASSIGSPAHTDTQYF. The CDR3 region has the DNA TGTGCCAGTAGTATAGGCTCTCCGGCCCACACAGATACGCAGTATTTT. Filled out from reference TRBV19 and TRBJ2-3, the complete variable domain reads DGGITQSPKYLFRKEGQNVTLSCEQNLNHDAMYWYRQDPGQGLRLIYYSQIVNDFQKGDIAEGYSVSREKKESFPLTVTSAQKNPTAFYLCASSIGSPAHTDTQYFGPGTRLTVL.

A note on this clonotype: This could be a read error, since a much larger clone is one nucleotide away. It is likely a read error, because the conserved phenylalanine at the end of the CDR3 is missing. The J gene is TRBJ1-1, the V gene TRBV12-3 or TRBV12-4, with 9 bases that match TRBD1. Losses at the gene ends were 4 bases for V and 6 bases for J; bases not matched to a gene: 3. This CDR3 region has 13 residues. CDR3 bases: TGTGCCAGCAGTTACAGGGGGCTGTCTGAAGCTTTCTGT. Translating it yields CASSYRGLSEAFC.

A few counts support this clonotype. The J gene is TRBJ2-2, the V gene TRBV7-3; 12 bases align to TRBD2. V lost 3 bases to trimming and J lost 4 bases; unmatched junction nucleotides: 0. This CDR3 region has 15 residues. Germline assignment: CDR1 SGHTA and CDR2 FQGTGA. The CDR3 here is CASSLTSGGTGELFF. For the CDR3, the DNA is TGTGCCAGCAGCTTGACTAGCGGGGGCACCGGGGAGCTGTTTTTT. Complete variable domain (other parts from reference TRBV7-3 and TRBJ2-2): GAGVSQTPSNKVTEKGKYVELRCDPISGHTALYWYRQSLGQGPEFLIYFQGTGAADDSGLPNDRFFAVRPEGSVSTLKIQRTERGDSAVYLCASSLTSGGTGELFFGEGSRLTVL.

This clonotype occurred many times. This chain links TRBV7-2 with TRBJ1-1; D might be TRBD1 (5 bases). Trimming removed 3 bases from V and 4 bases from J, with 18 bases in between. The CDR3 sequence is 16 residues long. The germline gives CDR1 SGHTA, CDR2 FQGNSA. This CDR3 reads CASSFITGDRFTEAFF. CDR3 in DNA: TGTGCCAGCAGCTTTATAACCGGAGACAGATTCACTGAAGCTTTCTTT.

This chain uses TRBV12-3 or TRBV12-4 with TRBJ1-2; weak D call: TRBD1 (6 bases). The V gene lost 5 bases and the J gene lost 8 bases, with 12 bases spanning the gap. The CDR3 is 12 amino acids. CDR3 residues: CASSKQGVGYTF. The CDR3 coding sequence is TGTGCCAGCAGTAAACAGGGAGTCGGCTACACCTTC.

This clonotype was seen a handful of times. This chain uses TRBV6-1 with TRBJ2-1; 8 positions match TRBD2. The CDR3 runs 18 residues. CDR1 is MNHNS and CDR2 is SASEGT in the germline V gene. V trimming: 6 bases; J trimming: 3 bases; junction bases outside the gene matches: 16. The CDR3 loop is CASSWISGTRVVYNEQFF. The DNA for the CDR3 is TGTGCCAGCAGCTGGATCTCCGGGACTAGAGTAGTCTACAATGAGCAGTTCTTC.

DNA of the CDR3: TGTGCCAGCAGCAACCGCGGACAGGGCTACGAGCAGTACTTC. This encodes CASSNRGQGYEQYF. The V gene is TRBV7-8, the J gene TRBJ2-7; 8 positions agree with TRBD1. In germline, CDR1 is SGHVS, CDR2 FQNEAQ. With 5 bases clipped from V and 3 bases from J, the junction kept 6 bases outside the gene matches. This CDR3 contains 14 residues.

This clonotype was counted at least ten times. The chain combines TRBV10-3 with TRBJ1-2; 7 bases align to TRBD1. The ends lost 6 bases at V and 10 bases at J; junction bases unmatched: 11. Germline loops: CDR1 ENHRY, CDR2 SYGVKD. The CDR3 runs to 13 residues. CDR3 bases: TGTGCCATCAGAGATCGACAGGGAGGCCACTACACCTTC. Its translation is CAIRDRQGGHYTF.

This clonotype was counted many times. The rearrangement joins TRBV5-8 to TRBJ1-2; D not resolved. The CDR3 spans 16 residues. Germline V gene data show CDR1 as SGHTS and CDR2 as YDEGEE. The ends were cut back, 0 bases at V and 1 base at J, with 13 bases in the middle. The CDR3 DNA is TGTGCCAGCAGCTTGGGCACCCGAATAGATAACTATGGCTACACCTTC. This gives the protein CASSLGTRIDNYGYTF.

This clonotype was recorded many times. The rearrangement joins TRBV20-1 to TRBJ2-2, with no clear D. CDR1 and CDR2 from the germline V gene are DFQATT and SNEGSKA (reference sequence). This CDR3 region has 16 residues. Deletions cut 3 bases from V and 5 bases from J, with 19 bases between. CDR3 nucleotides: TGCAGTGCTAGTTACTTATTTATGCCCGAGACCGGGGAGCTGTTTTTT. Residues: CSASYLFMPETGELFF.

This clonotype is deemed medium-sized. The rearrangement links TRBV6-6 to TRBJ2-5; D gene ambiguous. The germline V and J ends were trimmed by 2 bases and 0 bases, with 7 bases remaining between them. Germline assignment: CDR1 MNHNY and CDR2 SVGAGI (reference sequence). CDR3 length: 14 amino acids. CDR3 sequence: CASSYRRDQETQYF. The CDR3 nucleotides read TGTGCCAGCAGTTACAGGAGAGACCAAGAGACCCAGTACTTC.

In the case of this clonotype: An end of the junction differs from the germline gene, which may be a read error. V and J are TRBV11-2 and TRBJ2-2; D gene uncertain. The CDR3 length is 14 residues. Per germline, CDR1 SGHAT and CDR2 FQNNGV. The CDR3 loop reads CASSLGANTRELFF. In nucleotides, the CDR3 is TGTGCCAGCAGCTTAGGGGCGAACACCCGGGAGCTGTTTTTT.

This clonotype was seen ten or more times. This rearrangement joins TRBV2 to TRBJ2-3; D ambiguous. V lost 4 bases and J lost 0, with 14 bases in between. The CDR3 totals 16 residues. Per the germline V gene, CDR1 is SNHLY and CDR2 is FYNNEI. The CDR3 here is CASSAPPGPSTDTQYF. The CDR3 DNA is TGTGCCAGCAGTGCCCCCCCGGGCCCTAGCACAGATACGCAGTATTTT.

There are a few counts of this clonotype. This chain joins TRBV4-1 and TRBJ2-7, with D possibly TRBD1 on 7 matching bases. The CDR3 is made up of 15 amino acids. Trimming took 0 bases from V and 5 from J, leaving 14 bases between them. From germline, CDR1 is MGHRA and CDR2 YSYEKL. CDR3 DNA: TGCGCCAGCAGCCAAGATCGGTCAGGGGGGAACGAGCAGTACTTC. It translates to CASSQDRSGGNEQYF.

There are many counts of this clonotype. The chain couples TRBV18 to TRBJ1-2; D may be TRBD1 (5 bases). CDR1 and CDR2 (germline): KGHSH, LQKENI. This CDR3 has 14 amino acids. V was cut by 6 bases and J by 5 bases, with 16 bases left in between. In nucleotides, the CDR3 is TGTGCCAGCTCGAATCAGGGACTACAGTATGGCTACACCTTC. As protein: CASSNQGLQYGYTF.

This clonotype was recorded at least ten times. CDR3 sequence: CASSSSDITDTQYF. The CDR3 DNA reads as TGTGCCAGCAGTAGTTCGGATATCACAGATACGCAGTATTTT. The gene calls are TRBV12-3 or TRBV12-4 and TRBJ2-3; no firm D call. This CDR3 comprises 14 residues. The V end lost 5 bases, the J end lost 2 bases, and 11 bases lay between the germline ends.

This clonotype was seen many times. V is TRBV5-1 and J is TRBJ1-4, with 8 bases identical to TRBD1. The V gene end was trimmed by 4 bases and the J gene end by 0 bases; junction bases not matched to a gene: 14. The CDR3 runs 19 residues. Germline CDR1 is SGHRS and CDR2 is YFSETQ. In DNA form, the CDR3 reads TGCGCCAGCAGCGGCGGACAGGGACAGACAGCAACAACTAATGAAAAACTGTTTTTT. Protein sequence: CASSGGQGQTATTNEKLFF.

The sample holds a few counts of this clonotype. This rearrangement joins TRBV18 to TRBJ2-7; TRBD1 aligns across 8 bases. Germline trimming cut 1 base from V and 4 bases from J; bases unmatched to any gene: 6. Germline V gene data show CDR1 as KGHSH and CDR2 as LQKENI. The CDR3 consists of 15 residues. This chain's CDR3 is CASSPQRTGLYEQYF. For the CDR3, the DNA is TGTGCCAGCTCACCACAAAGGACAGGGCTTTACGAGCAGTACTTC.

This clonotype occurred many times. The V call is TRBV6-6, the J call TRBJ2-3; D remains unclear. The germline V gene encodes CDR1 MNHNY and CDR2 SVGAGI (reference sequence). The ends were cut back, 6 bases at V and 2 bases at J, with 18 bases in the middle. There are 16 residues in the CDR3. The chain's CDR3 is CASSPMTRPTTDTQYF. CDR3 DNA sequence: TGTGCCAGCAGCCCAATGACACGGCCCACCACAGATACGCAGTATTTT.

This clonotype was found a few times. The gene calls are TRBV14 and TRBJ2-2; 7 bases are shared with TRBD1. V lost 7 bases, J lost 5 bases, and 1 base stayed unmatched. The germline V gene encodes CDR1 SGHDN and CDR2 FVKESK. This CDR3 is built from 12 residues. CDR3: CASNRGTGELFF. The CDR3 DNA is TGTGCCAGCAACAGGGGTACCGGGGAGCTGTTTTTT.